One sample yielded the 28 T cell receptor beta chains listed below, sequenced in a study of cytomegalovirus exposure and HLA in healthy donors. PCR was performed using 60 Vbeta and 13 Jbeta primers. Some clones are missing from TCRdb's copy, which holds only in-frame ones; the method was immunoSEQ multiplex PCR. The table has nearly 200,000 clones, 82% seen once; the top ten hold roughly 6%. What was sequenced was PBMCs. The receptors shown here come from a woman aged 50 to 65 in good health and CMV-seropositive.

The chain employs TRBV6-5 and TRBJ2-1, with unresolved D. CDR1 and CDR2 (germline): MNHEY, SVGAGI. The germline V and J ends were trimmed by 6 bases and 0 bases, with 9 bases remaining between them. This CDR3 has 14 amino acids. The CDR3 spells CASSTGPSYNEQFF. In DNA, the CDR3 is TGTGCCAGCAGCACGGGTCCCTCCTACAATGAGCAGTTCTTC.

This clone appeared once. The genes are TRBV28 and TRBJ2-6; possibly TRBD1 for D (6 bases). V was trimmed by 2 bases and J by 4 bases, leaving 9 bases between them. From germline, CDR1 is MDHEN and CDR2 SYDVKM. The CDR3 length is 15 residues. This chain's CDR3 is CASSLRGRGANVLTF. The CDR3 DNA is TGTGCCAGCAGTTTAAGGGGGAGAGGGGCCAACGTCCTGACTTTC.

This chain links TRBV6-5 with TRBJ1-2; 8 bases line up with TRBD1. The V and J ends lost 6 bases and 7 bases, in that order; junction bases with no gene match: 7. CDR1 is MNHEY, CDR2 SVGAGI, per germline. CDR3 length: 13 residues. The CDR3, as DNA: TGTGCCAGCAGGGATACAGGGGGATCTGGCTACACCTTC. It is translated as CASRDTGGSGYTF.

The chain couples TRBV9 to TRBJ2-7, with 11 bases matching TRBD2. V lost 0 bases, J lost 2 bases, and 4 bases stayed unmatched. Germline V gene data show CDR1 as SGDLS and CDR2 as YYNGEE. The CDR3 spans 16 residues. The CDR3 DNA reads TGTGCCAGCAGCGTAGGCGTACTAGCGGGAGCCTACGAGCAGTACTTC. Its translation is CASSVGVLAGAYEQYF.

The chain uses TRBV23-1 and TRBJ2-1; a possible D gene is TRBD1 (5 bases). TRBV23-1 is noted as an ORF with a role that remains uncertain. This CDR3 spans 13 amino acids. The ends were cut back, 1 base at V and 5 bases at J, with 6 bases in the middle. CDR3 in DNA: TGCGCCAGCAGTCAATACAGGAACAATGAGCAGTTCTTC. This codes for CASSQYRNNEQFF.

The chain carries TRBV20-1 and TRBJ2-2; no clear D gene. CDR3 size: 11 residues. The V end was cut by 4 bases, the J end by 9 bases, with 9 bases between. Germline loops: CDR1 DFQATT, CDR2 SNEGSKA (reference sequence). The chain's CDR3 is CSAKATRELFF. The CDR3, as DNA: TGCAGTGCTAAAGCCACGAGGGAGCTGTTTTTT.

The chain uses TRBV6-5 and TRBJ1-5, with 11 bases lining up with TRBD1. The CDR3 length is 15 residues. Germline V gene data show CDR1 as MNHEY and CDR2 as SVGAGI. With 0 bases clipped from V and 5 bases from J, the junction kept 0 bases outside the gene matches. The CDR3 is CASSYSGQGDQPQHF. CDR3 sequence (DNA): TGTGCCAGCAGTTACTCGGGACAGGGGGATCAGCCCCAGCATTTT.

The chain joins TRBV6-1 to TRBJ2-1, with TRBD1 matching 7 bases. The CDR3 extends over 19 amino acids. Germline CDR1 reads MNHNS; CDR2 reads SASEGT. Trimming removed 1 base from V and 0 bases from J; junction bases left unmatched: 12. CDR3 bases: TGTGCCAGCAGTGAAGATGTCAGGGGGTACCCAAGCTCCTACAATGAGCAGTTCTTC. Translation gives CASSEDVRGYPSSYNEQFF.

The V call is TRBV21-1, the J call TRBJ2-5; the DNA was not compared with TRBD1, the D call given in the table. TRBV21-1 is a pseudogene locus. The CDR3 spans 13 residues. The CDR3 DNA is TGTGCCAGCAGCCTTTGCGGCCAGGGTACCCAGTACTTC. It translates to CASSLCGQGTQYF.

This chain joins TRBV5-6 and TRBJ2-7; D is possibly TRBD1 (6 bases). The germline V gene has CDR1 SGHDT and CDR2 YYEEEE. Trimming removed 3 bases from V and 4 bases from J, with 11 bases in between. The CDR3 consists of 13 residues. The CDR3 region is CASSWGRGYEQYF. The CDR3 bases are TGTGCCAGCAGCTGGGGCAGGGGTTACGAGCAGTACTTC.

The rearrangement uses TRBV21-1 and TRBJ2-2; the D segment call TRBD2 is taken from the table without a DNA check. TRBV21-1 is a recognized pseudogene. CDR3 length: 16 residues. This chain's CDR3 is CASSKGPASCTGELFF. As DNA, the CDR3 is TGTGCCAGCAGCAAAGGCCCCGCAAGCTGTACCGGGGAGCTGTTTTTT.

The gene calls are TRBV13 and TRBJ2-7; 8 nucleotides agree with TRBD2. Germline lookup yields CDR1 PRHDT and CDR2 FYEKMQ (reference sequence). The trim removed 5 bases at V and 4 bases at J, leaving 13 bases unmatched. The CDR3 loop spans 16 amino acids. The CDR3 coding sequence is TGTGCCAGCAGCCAAACCGCCGGGACTAGGGGTTACGAGCAGTACTTC. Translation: CASSQTAGTRGYEQYF.

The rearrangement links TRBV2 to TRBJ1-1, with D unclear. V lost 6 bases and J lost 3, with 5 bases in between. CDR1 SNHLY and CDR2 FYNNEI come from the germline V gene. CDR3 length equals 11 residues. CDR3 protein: CASSGYTEAFF. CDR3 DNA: TGTGCCAGCAGCGGGTACACTGAAGCTTTCTTT. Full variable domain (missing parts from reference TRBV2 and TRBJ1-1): EPEVTQTPSHQVTQMGQEVILRCVPISNHLYFYWYRQILGQKVEFLVSFYNNEISEKSEIFDDQFSVERPDGSNFTLKIRSTKLEDSAMYFCASSGYTEAFFGQGTRLTVV.

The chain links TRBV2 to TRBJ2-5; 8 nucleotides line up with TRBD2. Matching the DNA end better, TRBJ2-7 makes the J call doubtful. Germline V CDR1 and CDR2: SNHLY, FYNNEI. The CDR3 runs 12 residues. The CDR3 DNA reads TGTGCCAGCAGGCCAGCGGGAGCCGAGCAGTACTTC. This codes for CASRPAGAEQYF.

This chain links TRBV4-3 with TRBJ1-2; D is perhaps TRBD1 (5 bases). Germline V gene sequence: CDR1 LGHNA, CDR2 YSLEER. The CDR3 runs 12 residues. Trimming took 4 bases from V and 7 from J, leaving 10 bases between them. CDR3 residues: CASSPPQGGYTF. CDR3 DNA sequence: TGCGCCAGCAGCCCTCCCCAGGGTGGCTACACCTTC.

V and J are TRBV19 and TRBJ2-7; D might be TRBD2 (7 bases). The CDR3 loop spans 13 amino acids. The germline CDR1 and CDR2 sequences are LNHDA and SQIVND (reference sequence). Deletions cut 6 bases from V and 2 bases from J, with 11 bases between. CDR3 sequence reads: CASREGGAYEQYF. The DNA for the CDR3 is TGTGCCAGTAGGGAGGGGGGGGCCTACGAGCAGTACTTC.

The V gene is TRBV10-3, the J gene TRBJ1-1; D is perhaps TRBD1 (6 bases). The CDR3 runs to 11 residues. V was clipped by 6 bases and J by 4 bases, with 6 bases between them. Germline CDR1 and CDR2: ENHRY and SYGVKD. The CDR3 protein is CAIRTGTEAFF. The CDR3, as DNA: TGTGCCATCAGGACAGGCACTGAAGCTTTCTTT.

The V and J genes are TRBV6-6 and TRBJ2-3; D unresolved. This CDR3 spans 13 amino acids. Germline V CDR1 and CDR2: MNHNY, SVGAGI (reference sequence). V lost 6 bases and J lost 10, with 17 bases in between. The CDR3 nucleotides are TGTGCCAGCAGCCGCCTCTTGGCTCTTGCGCAGTATTTT. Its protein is CASSRLLALAQYF.

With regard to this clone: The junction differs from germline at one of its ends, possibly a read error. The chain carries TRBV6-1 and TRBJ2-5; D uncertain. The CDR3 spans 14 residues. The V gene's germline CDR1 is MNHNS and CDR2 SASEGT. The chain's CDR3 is CASSDWAGQETQHF. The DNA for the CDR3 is TGTGCCAGCAGTGATTGGGCAGGCCAAGAGACCCAGCACTTC.

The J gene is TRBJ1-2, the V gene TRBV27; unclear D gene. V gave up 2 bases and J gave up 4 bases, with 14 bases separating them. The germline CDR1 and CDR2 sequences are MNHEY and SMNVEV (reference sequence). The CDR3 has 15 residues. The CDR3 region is CASSLSGDAGYGYTF. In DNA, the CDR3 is TGTGCCAGCAGTTTAAGCGGAGATGCTGGCTATGGCTACACCTTC.

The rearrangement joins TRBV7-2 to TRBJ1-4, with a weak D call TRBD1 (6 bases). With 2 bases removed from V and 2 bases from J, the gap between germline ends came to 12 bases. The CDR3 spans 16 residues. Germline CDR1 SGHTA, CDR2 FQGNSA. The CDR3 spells CASSLNRAGTNEKLFF. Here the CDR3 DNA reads TGTGCCAGCAGCTTAAACAGGGCGGGTACTAATGAAAAACTGTTTTTT. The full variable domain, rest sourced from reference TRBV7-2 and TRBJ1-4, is GAGVSQSPSNKVTEKGKDVELRCDPISGHTALYWYRQSLGQGLEFLIYFQGNSAPDKSGLPSDRFSAERTGGSVSTLTIQRTQQEDSAVYLCASSLNRAGTNEKLFFGSGTQLSVL.

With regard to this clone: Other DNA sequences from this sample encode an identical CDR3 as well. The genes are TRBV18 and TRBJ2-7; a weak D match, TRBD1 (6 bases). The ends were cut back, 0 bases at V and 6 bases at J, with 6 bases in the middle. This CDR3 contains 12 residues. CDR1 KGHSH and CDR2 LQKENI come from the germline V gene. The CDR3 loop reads CASSPPGGEQYF. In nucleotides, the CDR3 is TGTGCCAGCTCACCACCAGGGGGCGAGCAGTACTTC.

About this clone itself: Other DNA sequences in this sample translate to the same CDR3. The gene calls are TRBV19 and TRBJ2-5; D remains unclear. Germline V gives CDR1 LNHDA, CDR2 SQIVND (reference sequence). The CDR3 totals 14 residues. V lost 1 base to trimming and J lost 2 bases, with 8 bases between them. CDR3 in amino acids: CASSIGPTQETQYF. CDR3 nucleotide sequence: TGTGCCAGTAGTATAGGCCCAACACAAGAGACCCAGTACTTC.

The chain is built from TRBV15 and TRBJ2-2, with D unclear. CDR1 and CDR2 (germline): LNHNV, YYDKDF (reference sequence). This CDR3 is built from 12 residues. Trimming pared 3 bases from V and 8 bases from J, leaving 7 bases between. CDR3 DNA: TGTGCCACCAGCAGCTTTATGGGGGAGCTGTTTTTT. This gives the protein CATSSFMGELFF.

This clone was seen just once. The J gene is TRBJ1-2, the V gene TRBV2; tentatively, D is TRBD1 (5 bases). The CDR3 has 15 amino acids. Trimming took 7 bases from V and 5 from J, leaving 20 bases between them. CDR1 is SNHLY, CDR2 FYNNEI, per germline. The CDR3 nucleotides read TGTGCCAGCAAGTTTGCCGGGGGGGAATGGTATGGCTACACCTTC. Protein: CASKFAGGEWYGYTF.

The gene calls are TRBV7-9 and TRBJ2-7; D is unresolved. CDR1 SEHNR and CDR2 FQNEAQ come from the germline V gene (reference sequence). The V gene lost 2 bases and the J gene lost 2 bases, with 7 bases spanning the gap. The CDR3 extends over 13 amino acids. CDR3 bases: TGTGCCAGCAGCTTAACTCCTCCCTACGAGCAGTACTTC. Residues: CASSLTPPYEQYF. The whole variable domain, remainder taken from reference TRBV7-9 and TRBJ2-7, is DTGVSQNPRHKITKRGQNVTFRCDPISEHNRLYWYRQTLGQGPEFLTYFQNEAQLEKSRLLSDRFSAERPKGSFSTLEIQRTEQGDSAMYLCASSLTPPYEQYFGPGTRLTVT.

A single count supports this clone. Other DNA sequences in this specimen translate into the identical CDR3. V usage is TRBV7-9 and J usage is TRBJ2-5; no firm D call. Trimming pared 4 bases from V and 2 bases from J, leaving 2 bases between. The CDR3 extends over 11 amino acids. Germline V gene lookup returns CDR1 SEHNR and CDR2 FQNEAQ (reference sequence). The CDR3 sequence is CASSSQETQYF. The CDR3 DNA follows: TGTGCCAGCAGCTCTCAAGAGACCCAGTACTTC.

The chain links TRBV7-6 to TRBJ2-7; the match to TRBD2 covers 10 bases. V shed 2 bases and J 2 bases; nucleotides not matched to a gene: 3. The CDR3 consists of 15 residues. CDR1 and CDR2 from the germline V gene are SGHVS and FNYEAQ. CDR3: CASSLQREGTYEQYF. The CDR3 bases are TGTGCCAGCAGCTTACAGCGGGAGGGGACCTACGAGCAGTACTTC.